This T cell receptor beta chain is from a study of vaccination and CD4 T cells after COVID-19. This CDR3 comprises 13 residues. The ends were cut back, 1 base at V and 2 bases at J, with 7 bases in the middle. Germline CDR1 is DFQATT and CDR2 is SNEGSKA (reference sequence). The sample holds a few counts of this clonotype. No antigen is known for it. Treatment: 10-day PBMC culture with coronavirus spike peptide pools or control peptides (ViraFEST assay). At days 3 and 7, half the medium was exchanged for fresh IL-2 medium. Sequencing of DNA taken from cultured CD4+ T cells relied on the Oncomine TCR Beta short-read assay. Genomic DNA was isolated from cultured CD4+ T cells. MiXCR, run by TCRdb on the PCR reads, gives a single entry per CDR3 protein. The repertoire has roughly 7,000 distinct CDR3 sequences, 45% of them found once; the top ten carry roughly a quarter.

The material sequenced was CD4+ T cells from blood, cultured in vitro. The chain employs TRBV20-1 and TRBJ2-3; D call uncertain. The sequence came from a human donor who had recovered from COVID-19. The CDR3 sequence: CSARGLPTDTQYF. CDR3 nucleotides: TGCAGTGCTAGAGGCCTGCCCACAGATACGCAGTATTTT.